The 12 T cell receptor beta chains presented below share a single source sample, sequenced in a study of beta chain features in type 1 diabetes. The isolated RNA, all of it, was reverse transcribed, so expressed TCRB transcripts were what got sequenced. The repertoire was sequenced with immunoSEQ multiplex PCR; TCRdb's copy has only in-frame clones and lacks some. The profile covers 850,000 to 900,000 clones, with 17% appearing a single time and about 0.025% taken by the ten largest. The sample consisted of naive CD4+ T cells from blood. The receptor set was obtained from a woman in her late teens or twenties in good health.

The chain is built from TRBV6-5 and TRBJ1-1; D unclear. This CDR3 region has 13 residues. V shed 4 bases and J shed 0 bases, with 6 bases lying between them. Germline V gene lookup returns CDR1 MNHEY and CDR2 SVGAGI. CDR3 protein: CASSLGMNTEAFF. The CDR3 nucleotides read TGTGCCAGCAGTTTGGGGATGAACACTGAAGCTTTCTTT.

This clone was seen a few times. The same CDR3 can be traced to other DNA sequences in this sample. J is TRBJ2-7 and V is TRBV2; no clear D. The CDR3 is 11 amino acids. Trimming left V 3 bases short and J 3 bases short, with 3 bases between. CDR1 SNHLY and CDR2 FYNNEI come from the germline V gene. The CDR3 DNA follows: TGTGCCAGCAGTGATGGCTACGAGCAGTACTTC. This encodes CASSDGYEQYF.

The gene calls are TRBV4-3 and TRBJ2-3; no clear D. The germline V and J ends were trimmed by 4 bases and 2 bases, with 13 bases remaining between them. This CDR3 is 15 amino acids long. Germline CDR1 reads LGHNA; CDR2 reads YSLEER. The DNA of the CDR3 is TGCGCCAGCAGCCGAAGACCAGGCTACACAGATACGCAGTATTTT. Residues: CASSRRPGYTDTQYF.

The rearrangement joins TRBV4-2 to TRBJ2-1; TRBD2 matches 12 bases. J gave up 0 bases and V 1 base, and 13 bases lay outside the gene matches. Germline V gene data show CDR1 as LGHNA and CDR2 as YNFKEQ. CDR3 length: 21 residues. DNA for the CDR3: TGTGCCAGCAGCCAAGGAACGACTAGCGGGAGTATGGTGAGCTCCTACAATGAGCAGTTCTTC. Translated, it gives CASSQGTTSGSMVSSYNEQFF.

The rearrangement links TRBV9 to TRBJ2-2, with 7 bases lining up with TRBD1. Germline values: CDR1 SGDLS, CDR2 YYNGEE. CDR3 size: 13 residues. J gave up 6 bases and V 5 bases, and 4 bases lay outside the gene matches. CDR3 sequence reads: CASRDQGAGELFF. Here the CDR3 DNA reads TGTGCCAGCAGAGATCAGGGGGCCGGGGAGCTGTTTTTT.

This clone was detected only a few times. The chain combines TRBV5-6 with TRBJ2-5, with D unclear. The V end was cut by 1 base, the J end by 2 bases, with 6 bases between. CDR3 length: 13 amino acids. CDR1 SGHDT and CDR2 YYEEEE come from the germline V gene. Written as DNA, the CDR3 is TGTGCCAGCAGCTTGAGAAAGCAAGAGACCCAGTACTTC. Translation gives CASSLRKQETQYF.

This clone was seen a handful of times. This chain joins TRBV29-1 and TRBJ2-1; 11 bases line up with TRBD2. After removal of 6 bases from V and 7 bases from J, the junction contained 8 bases not matched to a gene. Germline loops: CDR1 SQVTM, CDR2 ANQGSEA. The CDR3 length is 14 residues. The CDR3 sequence: CSVGRTSGPNEQFF. The CDR3 region has the DNA TGCAGCGTAGGAAGGACTAGCGGGCCGAATGAGCAGTTCTTC.

This chain joins TRBV7-2 and TRBJ1-2; D is possibly TRBD1 (6 bases). The CDR3 is made up of 14 amino acids. Deletions cut 4 bases from V and 4 bases from J, with 13 bases between. Looked up from germline, CDR1 is SGHTA and CDR2 is FQGNSA. The CDR3 DNA is TGTGCCAGCAGCTCCTCAGGGGTGGGCTATGGCTACACCTTC. Translated: CASSSSGVGYGYTF.

The chain is built from TRBV6-1 and TRBJ2-7; D call uncertain. The CDR3 loop spans 15 amino acids. Germline CDR1 and CDR2: MNHNS and SASEGT. Trimming took off 4 bases at V and 6 bases at J, with 19 bases between the two ends. The CDR3 DNA sequence: TGTGCCAGCAGTGGGAATCGACTGGTAGTCCCCGAGCAGTACTTC. This gives the protein CASSGNRLVVPEQYF.

The chain carries TRBV6-6 and TRBJ2-3; the D gene is possibly TRBD2 (7 bases). The CDR3 length is 16 residues. Per germline, CDR1 MNHNY and CDR2 SVGAGI (reference sequence). V was shortened by 8 bases and J by 2 bases, with 20 bases between the two germline ends. In DNA form, the CDR3 reads TGTGCCAGCGGGTCCTCACCGGGGGGCCTCACAGATACGCAGTATTTT. It yields the protein CASGSSPGGLTDTQYF.

This clone has just one count. The chain couples TRBV19 to TRBJ1-2, with 7 bases matching TRBD1. Trimming removed 5 bases from V and 2 bases from J; junction bases left unmatched: 8. This CDR3 spans 15 amino acids. Looked up from germline, CDR1 is LNHDA and CDR2 is SQIVND (reference sequence). CDR3 protein: CASSFYRGANYGYTF. The CDR3 DNA follows: TGTGCCAGTAGTTTTTACAGGGGCGCAAACTATGGCTACACCTTC. The full variable domain, its missing parts supplied by reference TRBV19 and TRBJ1-2, is DGGITQSPKYLFRKEGQNVTLSCEQNLNHDAMYWYRQDPGQGLRLIYYSQIVNDFQKGDIAEGYSVSREKKESFPLTVTSAQKNPTAFYLCASSFYRGANYGYTFGSGTRLTVV.

This clone has just a few counts. The V call is TRBV18, the J call TRBJ2-2; D unresolved. Trimming removed 1 base from V and 2 bases from J, with 11 bases in between. The CDR3 contains 16 residues. Germline CDR1 reads KGHSH; CDR2 reads LQKENI. CDR3: CASSPLGIPNTGELFF. The CDR3 DNA is TGTGCCAGCTCACCACTTGGAATACCTAACACCGGGGAGCTGTTTTTT.